This T cell receptor beta chain emerged from a study of blood T cell repertoires in COVID-19. This clone has a single count. Data came from immunoSEQ multiplex PCR; TCRdb stores just in-frame clones and leaves some out. The sample consists of 300,000 to 400,000 clones, about 90% of them appearing once. The CDR3 has 12 residues. In germline, CDR1 is SNHLY, CDR2 FYNNEI. Between the trimmed V and J ends, which lost 6 bases and 7 bases, there was a span of 7 bases. This clonotype was sampled from a woman in her 70s with COVID-19, enrolled during active disease. This chain connects TRBV2 to TRBJ1-6, with no clear D. The sample consisted of peripheral blood. The CDR3 bases are TGTGCCAGCAGCCGACTCAATTCACCCCTCCACTTT. This translates into CASSRLNSPLHF.